This T cell receptor beta chain was found in a study of blood T cells in healthy people across ages. The study, taken as a whole, reports: A conclusive naive versus antigen-experienced comparison was prevented by the unsorted PBMCs. Per-million-T-cell TCR beta diversity fell roughly linearly with age.

Peripheral blood from each donor was collected in a volume of approximately 9.2 milliliters. Total RNA, at least 6 micrograms per sample, was extracted from PBMCs. As to this clonotype: Its antigen remains unknown.

Through a sample-barcoded 5' primer and a J-beta primer mix, a second PCR was run for roughly 6 to 12 cycles. TCRdb re-called the 5' RACE reads through MiXCR, storing one row per CDR3 protein. This table holds about 640,000 distinct CDR3 sequences, 45% to 65% found once. V dropped 9 bases and J dropped 4 bases, with 18 bases sitting between them. The CDR3 extends over 14 amino acids. Sequencing was carried out using blood. This receptor was obtained from a man aged 60-69 years in good health. The rearrangement links TRBV12-3 or TRBV12-4 to TRBJ2-5; perhaps TRBD2 as D (6 bases). CDR3: CASAEAGRGETQYF. The CDR3 coding sequence is TGTGCCAGTGCGGAAGCGGGTAGGGGAGAGACCCAGTACTTC.